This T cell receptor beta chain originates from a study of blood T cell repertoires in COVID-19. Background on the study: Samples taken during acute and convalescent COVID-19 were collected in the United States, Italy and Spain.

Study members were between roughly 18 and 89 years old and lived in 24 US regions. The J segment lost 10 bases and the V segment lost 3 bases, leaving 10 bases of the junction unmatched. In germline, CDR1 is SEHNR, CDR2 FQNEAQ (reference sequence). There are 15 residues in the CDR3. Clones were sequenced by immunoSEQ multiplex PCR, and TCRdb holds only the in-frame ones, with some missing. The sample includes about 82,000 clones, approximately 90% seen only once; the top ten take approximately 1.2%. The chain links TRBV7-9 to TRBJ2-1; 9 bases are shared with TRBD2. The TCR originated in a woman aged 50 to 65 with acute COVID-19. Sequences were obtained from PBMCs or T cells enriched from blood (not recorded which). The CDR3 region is CASSFSGSAPLEQFF. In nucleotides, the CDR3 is TGTGCCAGCAGCTTTAGCGGGAGTGCGCCCTTAGAGCAGTTCTTC.